A single sample is the source of the 27 T cell receptor beta chains below, sequenced in a study of blood T cell repertoires in COVID-19 (dated by TCRdb to about 2020). The receptor library was made with the immunoSEQ multiplex PCR assay. TCRdb's version of the immuneACCESS table is confined to in-frame rearrangements and falls short of the full clone set. An unresolved V gene accounts for under half of the shortfall where checked; the remainder is of unknown origin. Counted in this sample were around 220,000 clones; less than 90% of them appeared once. The ten largest clones add up to approximately 6.6% of the sample. The sample comprised PBMCs or T cells enriched from blood (not recorded which). The receptors come from a woman aged 35 to 49 who had recovered from COVID-19.

This chain links TRBV6-2 or TRBV6-3 with TRBJ1-6; D is undetermined. Germline CDR1 reads MNHEY; CDR2 reads SVGEGT. V lost 0 bases and J 10 bases, leaving 7 bases between the germline ends. The CDR3 runs 13 residues. DNA of the CDR3: TGTGCCAGCAGTTACTCGACATTCTCACCCCTCCACTTT. Translated: CASSYSTFSPLHF.

The CDR3 region is CASSPQQGRTEAFF. CDR3 nucleotides: TGTGCCAGCAGCCCTCAACAGGGGCGCACTGAAGCTTTCTTT. V and J are TRBV7-9 and TRBJ1-1; 7 nucleotides match TRBD1. Germline V gene sequence: CDR1 SEHNR, CDR2 FQNEAQ (reference sequence). This CDR3 contains 14 residues. Losses at the gene ends were 5 bases for V and 4 bases for J; bases not matched to a gene: 7.

This clone was found a few times. The genes are TRBV5-1 and TRBJ2-7; 11 nucleotides line up with TRBD2. V shed 0 bases and J 4 bases; nucleotides not matched to a gene: 3. The CDR3 is 15 residues long. The V gene's germline CDR1 is SGHRS and CDR2 YFSETQ. This CDR3 reads CASSLVTSGNYEQYF. The CDR3 nucleotides read TGCGCCAGCAGCTTGGTGACTAGCGGGAATTACGAGCAGTACTTC.

The rearrangement joins TRBV27 to TRBJ2-7; 9 positions match TRBD2. The CDR3 covers 19 residues. Germline CDR1 MNHEY, CDR2 SMNVEV (reference sequence). V was pared by 5 bases and J by 2 bases, with 19 bases of the junction left unmatched. The CDR3 is CASSILAGVSGPLPYEQYF. CDR3 DNA sequence: TGTGCCAGCAGTATTTTAGCGGGAGTGTCGGGGCCACTGCCCTACGAGCAGTACTTC.

The chain combines TRBV19 with TRBJ2-1; D is uncertain. The V and J ends lost 1 base and 0 bases respectively, with 13 bases between them. The CDR3 has 17 amino acids. In germline, CDR1 is LNHDA, CDR2 SQIVND (reference sequence). CDR3 in DNA: TGTGCCAGTAGTATAGGCCCCCTCAAGAGCTCCTACAATGAGCAGTTCTTC. Its translation: CASSIGPLKSSYNEQFF.

The rearrangement joins TRBV7-9 to TRBJ1-1; D is perhaps TRBD1 (5 bases). Trimming cost V 6 bases and J 6 bases, with 17 bases left between them. Germline V gene data show CDR1 as SEHNR and CDR2 as FQNEAQ (reference sequence). This CDR3 has 14 residues. Here the CDR3 reads CASSSGLLQAEAFF. In DNA, the CDR3 is TGTGCCAGCAGTTCAGGGCTATTGCAAGCTGAAGCTTTCTTT.

This clone showed up just a few times. The chain uses TRBV30 and TRBJ1-2; maybe TRBD1 (6 bases). The V and J ends lost 4 bases and 3 bases respectively, with 9 bases between them. Germline lookup yields CDR1 GTSNPN and CDR2 SVGIG (reference sequence). The CDR3 totals 12 residues. The CDR3 here is CAWKQGYYGYTF. The CDR3 DNA is TGTGCCTGGAAACAGGGATACTATGGCTACACCTTC.

This clone has only one observation. The rearrangement uses TRBV28 and TRBJ2-5; D might be TRBD2 (6 bases). The germline gives CDR1 MDHEN, CDR2 SYDVKM. CDR3 length: 15 amino acids. Trimming removed 3 bases at V and 5 bases at J, with 16 bases between. CDR3 sequence (DNA): TGTGCCAGCAGTTTCACGGGACTCAGAAGGGAGACCCAGTACTTC. As protein: CASSFTGLRRETQYF.

The rearrangement joins TRBV5-1 to TRBJ2-7; 10 bases are shared with TRBD2. The V segment lost 1 base and the J segment 4 bases; nucleotides outside the gene matches: 8. The germline CDR1 and CDR2 sequences are SGHRS and YFSETQ. The CDR3 runs 16 residues. This chain's CDR3 is CASSLLLAGVGYEQYF. CDR3 in DNA: TGCGCCAGCAGCTTGCTCCTAGCGGGAGTAGGATACGAGCAGTACTTC.

The rearrangement joins TRBV28 to TRBJ2-5, with 9 positions matching TRBD1. Germline CDR1 reads MDHEN; CDR2 reads SYDVKM. J was trimmed by 7 bases and V by 5 bases; bases with no gene match: 20. The CDR3 has 18 residues. CDR3 coding DNA: TGTGCCAGCAGTGCCCCAAGACAGGGGGTGACCCCCCACGGGACCCAGTACTTC. Translated, it gives CASSAPRQGVTPHGTQYF.

V usage is TRBV5-4 and J usage is TRBJ2-7; TRBD2 might be the D (6 bases). Trimming took off 4 bases at V and 6 bases at J, with 14 bases between the two ends. The germline V gene has CDR1 SGHNT and CDR2 YYREEE (reference sequence). CDR3 size: 13 residues. The CDR3 nucleotides are TGTGCCAGCAGCCCCGGGACTGCATTCGAGCAGTACTTC. This gives the protein CASSPGTAFEQYF.

The CDR3 here is CASSYRVETEAFF. CDR3 nucleotide sequence: TGTGCCAGCAGCTACAGGGTCGAGACTGAAGCTTTCTTT. The rearrangement joins TRBV7-2 to TRBJ1-1, with D possibly matching TRBD1 (6 bases). Trimming removed 4 bases at V and 5 bases at J, with 11 bases between. CDR1 is SGHTA, CDR2 FQGNSA, per germline. The CDR3 spans 13 residues. Based on the CDR3 plus reference TRBV7-2 and TRBJ1-1, the full variable domain is GAGVSQSPSNKVTEKGKDVELRCDPISGHTALYWYRQSLGQGLEFLIYFQGNSAPDKSGLPSDRFSAERTGGSVSTLTIQRTQQEDSAVYLCASSYRVETEAFFGQGTRLTVV.

This sequence joins TRBV15 and TRBJ2-1, with 11 bases aligning to TRBD2. Germline CDR1 reads LNHNV; CDR2 reads YYDKDF (reference sequence). Germline trimming cut 5 bases from V and 0 bases from J; bases unmatched to any gene: 6. The CDR3 extends over 17 amino acids. CDR3 bases: TGTGCCACCAGCTTACGACTAGCGGGGAGCTCCTACAATGAGCAGTTCTTC. Translated, it gives CATSLRLAGSSYNEQFF.

About this clone: The sample has other DNA sequences that encode this CDR3 too. The V call is TRBV28, the J call TRBJ1-2; 9 bases line up with TRBD1. The V gene end was trimmed by 3 bases and the J gene end by 4 bases; junction bases not matched to a gene: 0. In germline, CDR1 is MDHEN, CDR2 SYDVKM. This CDR3 is built from 13 residues. The CDR3 DNA is TGTGCCAGCAGTTTGACAGGGGGCTATGGCTACACCTTC. Amino acids: CASSLTGGYGYTF.

The V gene is TRBV5-1, the J gene TRBJ2-2, with a tentative D call TRBD1 (6 bases). Germline CDR1 reads SGHRS; CDR2 reads YFSETQ. Trimming removed 5 bases at V and 8 bases at J, with 19 bases between. The CDR3 is 15 residues long. The chain's CDR3 is CASRLIGGDVGELFF. The CDR3 DNA sequence: TGCGCCAGCAGGTTAATAGGGGGAGACGTTGGGGAGCTGTTTTTT. Full variable domain (outside the CDR3, taken from reference TRBV5-1 and TRBJ2-2): KAGVTQTPRYLIKTRGQQVTLSCSPISGHRSVSWYQQTPGQGLQFLFEYFSETQRNKGNFPGRFSGRQFSNSRSEMNVSTLELGDSALYLCASRLIGGDVGELFFGEGSRLTVL.

J is TRBJ1-5 and V is TRBV30, with 7 bases fitting TRBD1. Germline lookup yields CDR1 GTSNPN and CDR2 SVGIG (reference sequence). The CDR3 consists of 20 residues. The V and J ends lost 0 bases and 6 bases, in that order; junction bases with no gene match: 23. The CDR3 sequence is CAWSVKGGDHALKGTQPQHF. CDR3 coding DNA: TGTGCCTGGAGTGTCAAAGGGGGCGATCATGCACTTAAGGGCACTCAGCCCCAGCATTTT.

This clone has a single count. The V call is TRBV6-4, the J call TRBJ1-2, with 7 nucleotides matching TRBD1. The junction had 3 bases not matched to a gene; V was cut back by 4 bases and J by 1 base. Germline-derived CDR1 and CDR2 are MRHNA and SNTAGT. The CDR3 contains 14 residues. CDR3 nucleotide sequence: TGTGCCAGCAGTGTCGACAGGGATAACTATGGCTACACCTTC. Amino acid sequence: CASSVDRDNYGYTF.

CDR3 residues: CASSQRRAGSLEEQFF. The DNA for the CDR3 is TGCGCCAGCAGCCAAAGAAGAGCGGGTTCCCTTGAAGAGCAGTTCTTC. The rearrangement links TRBV4-3 to TRBJ2-1, with TRBD2 as a possible D gene (6 bases). Trimming left V 2 bases short and J 10 bases short, with 21 bases between. This CDR3 contains 16 residues. Germline V gene lookup returns CDR1 LGHNA and CDR2 YSLEER.

The J gene is TRBJ1-5, the V gene TRBV19, with D perhaps TRBD1 (5 bases). There are 15 residues in the CDR3. Between the trimmed V and J ends, which lost 7 bases and 0 bases, there was a span of 13 bases. Germline V lookup: CDR1 LNHDA, CDR2 SQIVND (reference sequence). CDR3: CASKGVDISNQPQHF. CDR3 in DNA: TGTGCCAGTAAAGGCGTGGACATTAGCAATCAGCCCCAGCATTTT.

J is TRBJ1-2 and V is TRBV6-5, with D hard to call. This CDR3 is 12 amino acids long. V shed 7 bases and J shed 5 bases, with 11 bases lying between them. Germline values: CDR1 MNHEY, CDR2 SVGAGI. The CDR3 protein is CASTPADYGYTF. The CDR3 DNA reads TGTGCCAGCACTCCGGCGGATTATGGCTACACCTTC.

This chain links TRBV11-3 with TRBJ1-1; possible D gene TRBD1, 5 bases. The CDR3 is 15 amino acids. Germline values: CDR1 SGHNT, CDR2 YENEEA. V shed 1 base and J shed 1 base, with 10 bases lying between them. The CDR3 reads CASSLGSQANTEAFF. CDR3 sequence (DNA): TGTGCCAGCAGCTTAGGGTCACAGGCGAACACTGAAGCTTTCTTT.

The chain has TRBV28 and TRBJ1-3; D is undetermined. The CDR3 sequence is 14 residues long. With 5 bases removed from V and 4 bases from J, the gap between germline ends came to 12 bases. Per germline, CDR1 MDHEN and CDR2 SYDVKM. CDR3 protein: CASSRTAGGNTIYF. Here the CDR3 DNA reads TGTGCCAGCAGTCGGACGGCGGGGGGAAACACCATATATTTT.

The rearrangement joins TRBV7-3 to TRBJ2-5; D call uncertain. V was cut by 2 bases and J by 4 bases, with 8 bases left in between. This CDR3 spans 13 amino acids. Germline V gene lookup returns CDR1 SGHTA and CDR2 FQGTGA. The CDR3 DNA sequence: TGTGCCAGCAGCTTATATGAGGCAGAGACCCAGTACTTC. Translating it yields CASSLYEAETQYF.

The CDR3 protein is CASSPDRAAQPQHF. In DNA, the CDR3 is TGTGCCAGCAGCCCGGACAGGGCGGCTCAGCCCCAGCATTTT. The chain couples TRBV2 to TRBJ1-5; 8 positions agree with TRBD1. This CDR3 has 14 residues. Germline V gives CDR1 SNHLY, CDR2 FYNNEI. V was clipped by 6 bases and J by 6 bases; unmatched bases: 7.

This rearrangement joins TRBV5-8 to TRBJ1-4, with 7 bases identical to TRBD1. Trimming removed 3 bases from V and 6 bases from J; junction bases left unmatched: 8. The CDR3 covers 15 residues. Germline V gene lookup returns CDR1 SGHTS and CDR2 YDEGEE. The chain's CDR3 is CASSWPGTDHEKLFF. The CDR3 DNA is TGTGCCAGCAGCTGGCCCGGGACAGACCATGAAAAACTGTTTTTT.

Here the CDR3 reads CASSFAPFDREEKLFF. In DNA, the CDR3 is TGTGCCAGCTCCTTTGCCCCCTTCGACAGGGAAGAAAAACTGTTTTTT. The V and J genes are TRBV21-1 and TRBJ1-4; the D call of TRBD1 is as the table states it, not checked on the DNA. TRBV21-1 corresponds to a pseudogene. The CDR3 is 16 residues long.

The genes are TRBV7-7 and TRBJ2-3, with 13 positions matching TRBD2. V gave up 5 bases and J gave up 2 bases; unmatched junction bases: 7. The CDR3 consists of 17 residues. The germline CDR1 and CDR2 sequences are SSHAT and FNYEAQ (reference sequence). The CDR3 protein is CASSPGTSGIFTDTQYF. The CDR3 DNA reads as TGTGCCAGCAGCCCAGGGACTAGCGGGATCTTCACAGATACGCAGTATTTT.